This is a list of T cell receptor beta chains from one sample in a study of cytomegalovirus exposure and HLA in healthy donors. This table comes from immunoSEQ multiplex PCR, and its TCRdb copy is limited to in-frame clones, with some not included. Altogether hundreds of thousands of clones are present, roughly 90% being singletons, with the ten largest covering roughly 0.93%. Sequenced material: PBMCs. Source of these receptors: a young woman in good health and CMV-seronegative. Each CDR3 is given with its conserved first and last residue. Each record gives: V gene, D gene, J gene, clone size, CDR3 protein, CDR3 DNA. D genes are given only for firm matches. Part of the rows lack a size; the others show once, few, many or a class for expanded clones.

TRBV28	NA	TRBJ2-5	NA	CASSFGPRVGETQYF	TGTGCCAGCAGTTTTGGCCCCAGGGTAGGGGAGACCCAGTACTTC
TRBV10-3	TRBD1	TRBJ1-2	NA	CAIRGTAANYGYTF	TGTGCCATCAGAGGGACAGCAGCTAACTATGGCTACACCTTC
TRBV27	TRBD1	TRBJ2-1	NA	CASSSLDRVYNEQFF	TGTGCCAGCAGTTCCCTGGACAGGGTGTACAATGAGCAGTTCTTC
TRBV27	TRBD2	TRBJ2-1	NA	CASSLFPRAGDSNNEQFF	TGTGCCAGCAGTTTATTCCCACGGGCGGGAGACTCAAACAATGAGCAGTTCTTC
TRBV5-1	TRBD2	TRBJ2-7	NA	CASSRTGMGTSGFSYEQYF	TGCGCCAGCAGCAGGACAGGGATGGGGACTAGCGGCTTCTCCTACGAGCAGTACTTC
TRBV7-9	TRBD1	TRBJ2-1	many	CASSLMWTGGYNEQFF	TGTGCCAGCAGCTTAATGTGGACAGGGGGGTACAATGAGCAGTTCTTC
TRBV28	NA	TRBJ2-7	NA	CASSPPARNYEQYF	TGTGCCAGCAGCCCCCCGGCGCGGAACTACGAGCAGTACTTC
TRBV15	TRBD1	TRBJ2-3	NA	CATSRYQLTGDVIDTQYF	TGTGCCACCAGCAGATACCAACTGACAGGGGATGTTATAGATACGCAGTATTTT
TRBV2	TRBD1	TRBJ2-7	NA	CASRSRDRKLYEQYF	TGTGCCAGCAGGAGCCGGGACAGGAAATTATACGAGCAGTACTTC
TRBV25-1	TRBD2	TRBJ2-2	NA	CASTLAGNTGELFF	TGTGCCAGCACACTAGCGGGCAACACCGGGGAGCTGTTTTTT
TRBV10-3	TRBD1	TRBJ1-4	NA	CAISSDRANEKLFF	TGTGCCATCAGCTCCGACAGGGCGAATGAAAAACTGTTTTTT
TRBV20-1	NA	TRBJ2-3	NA	CSGGTADTQYF	TGCAGTGGCGGGACAGCAGATACGCAGTATTTT
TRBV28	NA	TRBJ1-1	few	CASSLNSRDTEAFF	TGTGCCAGCAGTTTGAACTCTCGGGACACTGAAGCTTTCTTT
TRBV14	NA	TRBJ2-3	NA	CASSQDLRGTDTQYF	TGTGCCAGCAGCCAAGATCTGAGAGGCACAGATACGCAGTATTTT
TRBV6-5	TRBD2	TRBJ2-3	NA	CASSSRTSGGTDTQYF	TGTGCCAGCAGTTCACGGACTAGCGGGGGAACAGATACGCAGTATTTT
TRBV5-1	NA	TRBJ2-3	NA	CASSLRGLGTDTQYF	TGCGCCAGCAGCTTGAGGGGTCTGGGCACAGATACGCAGTATTTT
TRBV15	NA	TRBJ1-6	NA	CATSRDPGLDSPLHF	TGTGCCACCAGCAGAGATCCAGGCCTCGATTCACCCCTCCACTTT
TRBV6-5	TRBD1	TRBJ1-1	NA	CASSRGTGGAAFF	TGTGCCAGCAGTCGCGGGACAGGGGGCGCGGCTTTCTTT
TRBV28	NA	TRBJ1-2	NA	CASSFYYAEAANYGYTF	TGTGCCAGCAGTTTTTATTACGCGGAAGCGGCTAACTATGGCTACACCTTC
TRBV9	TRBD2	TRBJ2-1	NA	CASSVQSGRVSVLDEQFF	TGTGCCAGCAGCGTACAAAGCGGGAGAGTCTCCGTCTTGGATGAGCAGTTCTTC
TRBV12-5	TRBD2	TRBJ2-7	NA	CASARGLAQHQGNFEQYF	TGTGCTAGTGCCCGAGGACTAGCCCAACACCAAGGGAACTTCGAGCAGTACTTC
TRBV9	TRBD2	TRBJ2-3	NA	CASSVVSSGSADTQYF	TGTGCCAGCAGCGTAGTGTCTAGCGGGAGTGCAGATACGCAGTATTTT
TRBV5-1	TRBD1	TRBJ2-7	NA	CASSGTGGSYEQYF	TGCGCCAGCAGCGGAACAGGGGGCAGCTACGAGCAGTACTTC
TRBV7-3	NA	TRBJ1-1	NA	CASSLDKDTEAFF	TGTGCCAGCAGCCTGGACAAAGACACTGAAGCTTTCTTT
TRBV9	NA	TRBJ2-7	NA	CASSAGLPGLPAYEQYF	TGTGCCAGCAGCGCAGGATTACCGGGACTCCCAGCCTACGAGCAGTACTTC
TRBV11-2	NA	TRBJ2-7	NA	CASSLDRVGGHEQYF	TGTGCCAGCAGCTTAGATCGAGTTGGAGGGCACGAGCAGTACTTC